The 17 T cell receptor beta chains below all came from one sample that was sequenced in a study of T cell repertoires in ileal Crohn's disease. Here immunoSEQ multiplex PCR was the method, and the copy in TCRdb shows in-frame clones only, minus some. Of more than 5,000 clones listed, 82% are singletons. Time point in this sample: inflamed ileum from the surgical specimen. Sample: ileal tissue. These receptors were taken from an adult with Crohn's disease.

The chain recombines TRBV5-5 with TRBJ2-7; D is ambiguous. V was cut by 6 bases and J by 6 bases, with 19 bases left in between. The CDR3 sequence is 14 residues long. Germline-derived CDR1 and CDR2 are SGHKS and YYEKEE (reference sequence). CDR3 region: CASTWGIGGSEQYF. Written as DNA, the CDR3 is TGTGCCAGCACCTGGGGAATAGGCGGATCCGAGCAGTACTTC.

The rearrangement uses TRBV6-6 and TRBJ2-1; D uncertain. Germline V lookup: CDR1 MNHNY, CDR2 SVGAGI (reference sequence). The germline V and J ends were trimmed by 6 bases and 5 bases, with 14 bases remaining between them. The CDR3 is 14 amino acids. The CDR3 bases are TGTGCCAGCAGCCCCTCGGTTGGAGACAATGAGCAGTTCTTC. Amino acids: CASSPSVGDNEQFF.

V and J are TRBV6-5 and TRBJ2-1; no definite D call. This CDR3 is 14 amino acids long. The germline gives CDR1 MNHEY, CDR2 SVGAGI. Between the trimmed V and J ends, which lost 6 bases and 5 bases, there was a span of 14 bases. The CDR3 region is CASSPSVGDNEQFF. CDR3 coding DNA: TGTGCCAGCAGCCCCTCGGTTGGAGACAATGAGCAGTTCTTC.

This rearrangement joins TRBV19 to TRBJ1-2; maybe TRBD1 (6 bases). Per the germline V gene, CDR1 is LNHDA and CDR2 is SQIVND (reference sequence). The CDR3 consists of 12 residues. Trimming removed 7 bases at V and 4 bases at J, with 10 bases between. The CDR3 reads CASKTGSYGYTF. Here the CDR3 DNA reads TGTGCCAGTAAAACAGGGTCCTATGGCTACACCTTC.

The rearrangement joins TRBV12-5 to TRBJ2-3; D remains unclear. The ends were cut back, 5 bases at V and 0 bases at J, with 9 bases in the middle. CDR1 and CDR2 (germline): LGHNT, FRNRAP. The CDR3 has 14 residues. DNA of the CDR3: TGTGCTAGTGGTCCATCGAAGAGCACAGATACGCAGTATTTT. This sequence encodes CASGPSKSTDTQYF. The full variable domain, its missing parts supplied by reference TRBV12-5 and TRBJ2-3, is DARVTQTPRHKVTEMGQEVTMRCQPILGHNTVFWYRQTMMQGLELLAYFRNRAPLDDSGMPKDRFSAEMPDATLATLKIQPSEPRDSAVYFCASGPSKSTDTQYFGPGTRLTVL.

The rearrangement uses TRBV25-1 and TRBJ1-6, with unresolved D. The CDR3 is 17 amino acids. Germline-derived CDR1 and CDR2 are MGHDK and SYGVNS. V gave up 7 bases and J gave up 11 bases, with 27 bases separating them. The CDR3 region has the DNA TGTGCCAGCACGAGCAGTGCGGGAGTATTCCCCCAAACACCCCTCCACTTT. Its translation: CASTSSAGVFPQTPLHF.

The chain is built from TRBV5-1 and TRBJ2-3; 11 bases agree with TRBD2. V gave up 3 bases and J gave up 3 bases; unmatched junction bases: 3. The CDR3 covers 15 residues. Germline V CDR1 and CDR2: SGHRS, YFSETQ. The CDR3 spells CASSSGTSGTDTQYF. The CDR3, as DNA: TGCGCCAGCAGCTCAGGGACTAGCGGAACAGATACGCAGTATTTT.

This chain connects TRBV11-2 to TRBJ1-4; D possibly corresponds to TRBD1 (5 bases). V lost 5 bases and J 3 bases, leaving 13 bases between the germline ends. Germline assignment: CDR1 SGHAT and CDR2 FQNNGV. This CDR3 contains 15 residues. This CDR3 is CASSRSRGANEKLFF. CDR3 bases: TGTGCCAGCAGCCGAAGCCGGGGGGCTAATGAAAAACTGTTTTTT. The full variable domain, completed using reference TRBV11-2 and TRBJ1-4, is EAGVAQSPRYKIIEKRQSVAFWCNPISGHATLYWYQQILGQGPKLLIQFQNNGVVDDSQLPKDRFSAERLKGVDSTLKIQPAKLEDSAVYLCASSRSRGANEKLFFGSGTQLSVL.

The chain carries TRBV29-1 and TRBJ2-1; D is unclear. The CDR3 loop spans 11 amino acids. The germline V and J ends were trimmed by 5 bases and 5 bases, with 7 bases remaining between them. Germline V lookup: CDR1 SQVTM, CDR2 ANQGSEA. CDR3 bases: TGCAGCGTTTTTGTCAACAATGAGCAGTTCTTC. It translates to CSVFVNNEQFF.

The table lists this clone with a few counts. The chain links TRBV7-9 to TRBJ2-7; 8 bases fit TRBD1. CDR1 is SEHNR and CDR2 is FQNEAQ in the germline V gene (reference sequence). The CDR3 runs to 14 residues. The J segment lost 0 bases and the V segment lost 8 bases, leaving 6 bases of the junction unmatched. CDR3 in DNA: TGTGCCAGCCTACCCAGGGGGCCCTCCTACGAGCAGTACTTC. Its translation: CASLPRGPSYEQYF.

The V and J genes are TRBV9 and TRBJ2-1; a weak D match, TRBD1 (6 bases). From germline, CDR1 is SGDLS and CDR2 YYNGEE. Deletions cut 0 bases from V and 4 bases from J, with 17 bases between. This CDR3 comprises 17 residues. This chain's CDR3 is CASSVEARQDLYNEQFF. The CDR3 DNA reads as TGTGCCAGCAGCGTAGAAGCAAGACAGGACCTTTACAATGAGCAGTTCTTC. The whole variable domain, remainder taken from reference TRBV9 and TRBJ2-1, is DSGVTQTPKHLITATGQRVTLRCSPRSGDLSVYWYQQSLDQGLQFLIQYYNGEERAKGNILERFSAQQFPDLHSELNLSSLELGDSALYFCASSVEARQDLYNEQFFGPGTRLTVL.

V gene TRBV19 combines with J gene TRBJ1-3, with D maybe TRBD1 (6 bases). Germline V gene sequence: CDR1 LNHDA, CDR2 SQIVND (reference sequence). The length of the CDR3 is 11 residues. Trimming removed 10 bases from V and 15 bases from J, with 19 bases in between. The CDR3 loop reads CATTDSLQKYF. CDR3 nucleotide sequence: TGTGCCACTACGGACAGCCTTCAAAAATATTTT.

The rearrangement links TRBV28 to TRBJ1-5, with 8 bases lining up with TRBD1. Trimming took 6 bases from V and 4 from J; bases not matched to a gene: 5. There are 14 residues in the CDR3. CDR1 and CDR2 (germline): MDHEN, SYDVKM. CDR3 in amino acids: CASRNRGGNQPQHF. The CDR3 coding sequence is TGTGCCAGCAGAAACAGGGGGGGTAATCAGCCCCAGCATTTT.

The gene calls are TRBV6-6 and TRBJ2-7; D might be TRBD1 (5 bases). The CDR3 sequence is 13 residues long. The V and J ends lost 4 bases and 2 bases respectively, with 9 bases between them. CDR1 MNHNY and CDR2 SVGAGI come from the germline V gene (reference sequence). CDR3 bases: TGTGCCAGCAGTTTTGGACACCCCTACGAGCAGTACTTC. This sequence encodes CASSFGHPYEQYF.

V and J are TRBV30 and TRBJ1-3, with 7 bases fitting TRBD1. Trimming at V came to 1 base and at J to 2 bases, leaving 11 bases not matched to a gene. The CDR3 sequence is 17 residues long. Germline V gene data show CDR1 as GTSNPN and CDR2 as SVGIG (reference sequence). The CDR3 DNA sequence: TGTGCCTGGAGTGACGGATTAGGGGGCGCAGCTGGAAACACCATATATTTT. Its protein product is CAWSDGLGGAAGNTIYF.

V and J are TRBV19 and TRBJ2-1, with TRBD1 matching 8 bases. After removal of 4 bases from V and 4 bases from J, the junction contained 9 bases not matched to a gene. CDR1 and CDR2 from the germline V gene are LNHDA and SQIVND (reference sequence). The CDR3 consists of 16 residues. This CDR3 is CASSTLTGAGYNEQFF. Here the CDR3 DNA reads TGTGCCAGTAGTACTTTGACAGGGGCCGGATACAATGAGCAGTTCTTC.

V and J are TRBV2 and TRBJ1-4, with D possibly being TRBD1 (5 bases). Germline CDR1 SNHLY, CDR2 FYNNEI. The CDR3 totals 14 residues. Trimming shortened V by 3 bases and J by 8 bases, and 13 bases separated the two germline ends. CDR3 DNA: TGTGCCAGCAGTGAGAAGACAGTCTGGGAAAAACTGTTTTTT. Translated: CASSEKTVWEKLFF.